Listed below are T cell receptor beta chains from one sample, sequenced in a study of CD8 T cells in ankylosing spondylitis. TCRdb itself ran the 5' RACE reads through MiXCR, one entry per CDR3 protein. Among 220,000 or so distinct CDR3 sequences, around 16% were seen once, and the ten largest hold roughly 46%. Material: blood, either unsorted or a sorted T cell fraction (not recorded which). The receptors were sampled from a male donor with ankylosing spondylitis. CDR3s include the opening cysteine and the closing phenylalanine or tryptophan. Fields, in order: V gene, clone size, J gene, CDR3 protein. Clone sizes are given selectively: once, few, many, or a class where the clone is expanded.

TRBV3-1,few,TRBJ2-7,CASSPNWETYEQYF
TRBV6-1,.,TRBJ1-2,CASLPPGPGYTF
TRBV9,.,TRBJ2-5,CASSVGTSGIQETQYF
TRBV4-1,few,TRBJ1-4,CASSQTEEKLFF
TRBV10-3,.,TRBJ1-1,CAISADRGFEDTEAFF
TRBV4-2,few,TRBJ1-1,CASSPLGTSGNTEAFF
TRBV4-2,.,TRBJ2-3,CASSQEPRGADTQYF
TRBV6-2/TRBV6-3,.,TRBJ1-2,CASSPDPATWGYTF
TRBV3-1,.,TRBJ1-1,CASSQERGWEAFF
TRBV3-1,.,TRBJ2-1,CASSQDAYNEQFF
TRBV29-1,many,TRBJ2-7,CSVSGGSSYEQYF
TRBV12-3/TRBV12-4,many,TRBJ2-5,CASSLRSGGVETQYF
TRBV2,few,TRBJ2-1,CASSELRGGGYNEQFF
TRBV27,.,TRBJ1-5,CASSPWEGNQPQHF
TRBV13,once,TRBJ1-1,CASSAQGWKNTEAFF
TRBV10-3,many,TRBJ2-2,CAIRFSGSTTGELFF
TRBV18,.,TRBJ2-1,CASSPGTGFEQFF
TRBV7-9,.,TRBJ2-7,CASSPEGAYEQYF
TRBV27,few,TRBJ2-3,CASSTTPPDTQYF
TRBV7-9,few,TRBJ2-3,CATDTDTQYF
TRBV29-1,once,TRBJ2-1,CSVSRGWDEQFF
TRBV15,few,TRBJ1-1,CATSRDPQRKTEAFF
TRBV29-1,.,TRBJ2-1,CSPLGLAGQYKEQFF
TRBV11-1,few,TRBJ2-1,CASSFPGWGEFPSRDEQFF
TRBV24-1,.,TRBJ1-5,CATSDLRSGQPQHF
TRBV11-2,few,TRBJ2-2,CASSLPPGGDSGTGELFF
TRBV5-1,.,TRBJ1-2,CASSLEAPRFDGYTF